The entry below describes one T cell receptor (beta chain). Per the authors' pipeline: Reference gene primer amplification in the assay estimated nucleated cell counts. Repertoires were generated with immunoSEQ multiplex PCR, while TCRdb's copy carries only in-frame clones and drops some. V, J and clone size derive from that table, while D and trimming were established from the DNA sequence. The sample has 150,000 to 200,000 clones, 84% seen once; the top ten hold around 15%. This sample stems from a study of blood T cell repertoires in COVID-19. Overall study context: PBMCs, B-cell-depleted T cells, or T cells provided the cDNA or gDNA that made up the material.

The V and J ends lost 7 bases and 3 bases respectively, with 12 bases between them. The V gene's germline CDR1 is MGHRA and CDR2 YSYEKL. The CDR3 is made up of 13 amino acids. The sequence came from a man aged 45-65 years who had recovered from COVID-19. V usage is TRBV4-1 and J usage is TRBJ1-1; D may be TRBD1 (5 bases). The specimen was PBMCs or T cells enriched from blood (not recorded which). The CDR3 is CASIPGGDTEAFF. CDR3 DNA: TGCGCCAGCATTCCGGGAGGGGACACTGAAGCTTTCTTT.